These 8 T cell receptor beta chains came from one sample sequenced in a study of Ad26.COV2.S vaccination and SARS-CoV-2 variants. Measured with immunoSEQ multiplex PCR; TCRdb has only the in-frame clones, and not every one. The profile covers about 350,000 clones, with roughly 89% appearing a single time and about 4.6% taken by the ten largest. The treatment: 15 to 20 received Ad26.COV2.S at low or high dose, single or two shots; 5 received placebo; per-sample allocation not given. Each sample was drawn 63 days after the first injection (of vaccine or placebo). Sequences were derived from peripheral blood, sampled in a trial of Ad26.COV2.S vaccine versus placebo. The receptor source for this set is a person aged 18-65 years who received the Ad26.COV2.S COVID-19 vaccine or a placebo.

J is TRBJ1-2 and V is TRBV19; D gene uncertain. CDR3 length: 15 residues. Germline CDR1 is LNHDA and CDR2 is SQIVND (reference sequence). Trimming took 3 bases from V and 7 from J, leaving 18 bases between them. CDR3 sequence: CASSIPGLEMGGYTF. Here the CDR3 DNA reads TGTGCCAGTAGTATTCCGGGCCTTGAAATGGGTGGCTACACCTTC.

This rearrangement joins TRBV4-1 to TRBJ2-3; 7 bases match TRBD2. The germline V gene encodes CDR1 MGHRA and CDR2 YSYEKL. The CDR3 length is 16 residues. The junction had 8 bases not matched to a gene; V was cut back by 5 bases and J by 0 bases. The CDR3 spells CASSSRAGTSTDTQYF. The CDR3 DNA reads as TGCGCCAGCAGCAGTCGAGCGGGGACTAGCACAGATACGCAGTATTTT.

The gene calls are TRBV5-1 and TRBJ1-1; D not resolved. Looked up from germline, CDR1 is SGHRS and CDR2 is YFSETQ. The CDR3 loop spans 13 amino acids. Trimming shortened V by 4 bases and J by 5 bases, and 12 bases separated the two germline ends. The CDR3 DNA reads TGCGCCAGCAGCCCGGACGGCCTTACTGAAGCTTTCTTT. Translating it yields CASSPDGLTEAFF.

The genes are TRBV28 and TRBJ2-7; either TRBD1 or TRBD2 may supply D (5 bases each). V dropped 2 bases and J dropped 4 bases, with 6 bases sitting between them. The germline V gene has CDR1 MDHEN and CDR2 SYDVKM. CDR3 size: 12 residues. The CDR3 nucleotides read TGTGCCAGCAGTTTAGAGGGGTACGAGCAGTACTTC. It specifies CASSLEGYEQYF. Based on the CDR3 plus reference TRBV28 and TRBJ2-7, the full variable domain is DVKVTQSSRYLVKRTGEKVFLECVQDMDHENMFWYRQDPGLGLRLIYFSYDVKMKEKGDIPEGYSVSREKKERFSLILESASTNQTSMYLCASSLEGYEQYFGPGTRLTVT.

J is TRBJ1-5 and V is TRBV18; no clear D. The ends were cut back, 3 bases at V and 7 bases at J, with 13 bases in the middle. The CDR3 has 14 residues. Per the germline V gene, CDR1 is KGHSH and CDR2 is LQKENI. CDR3 residues: CASSPPGNGQPQHF. CDR3 coding DNA: TGTGCCAGCTCACCCCCGGGTAATGGGCAGCCCCAGCATTTT.

This sequence joins TRBV7-9 and TRBJ1-1, with unresolved D. CDR1 and CDR2 from the germline V gene are SEHNR and FQNEAQ (reference sequence). V gave up 2 bases and J gave up 0 bases, with 7 bases separating them. This CDR3 spans 14 amino acids. CDR3 residues: CASSLQELNTEAFF. The CDR3 DNA follows: TGTGCCAGCAGCTTACAGGAGCTGAACACTGAAGCTTTCTTT.

This clone was seen a few times. The chain combines TRBV7-3 with TRBJ2-2, with 7 nucleotides matching TRBD2. The CDR3 totals 13 residues. The trim removed 5 bases at V and 5 bases at J, leaving 2 bases unmatched. Germline V lookup: CDR1 SGHTA, CDR2 FQGTGA. The CDR3 loop is CASSGRVTGELFF. The CDR3 region has the DNA TGTGCCAGCAGCGGGAGGGTAACCGGGGAGCTGTTTTTT.

The J gene is TRBJ2-2, the V gene TRBV4-3; 9 bases map to TRBD1. Trimming cost V 0 bases and J 5 bases; bases outside gene matches: 10. This CDR3 comprises 18 residues. Germline lookup yields CDR1 LGHNA and CDR2 YSLEER. CDR3 amino acids: CASSQDRGTGLLTGELFF. The CDR3 DNA follows: TGCGCCAGCAGCCAAGATAGGGGGACAGGGCTGTTGACCGGGGAGCTGTTTTTT.